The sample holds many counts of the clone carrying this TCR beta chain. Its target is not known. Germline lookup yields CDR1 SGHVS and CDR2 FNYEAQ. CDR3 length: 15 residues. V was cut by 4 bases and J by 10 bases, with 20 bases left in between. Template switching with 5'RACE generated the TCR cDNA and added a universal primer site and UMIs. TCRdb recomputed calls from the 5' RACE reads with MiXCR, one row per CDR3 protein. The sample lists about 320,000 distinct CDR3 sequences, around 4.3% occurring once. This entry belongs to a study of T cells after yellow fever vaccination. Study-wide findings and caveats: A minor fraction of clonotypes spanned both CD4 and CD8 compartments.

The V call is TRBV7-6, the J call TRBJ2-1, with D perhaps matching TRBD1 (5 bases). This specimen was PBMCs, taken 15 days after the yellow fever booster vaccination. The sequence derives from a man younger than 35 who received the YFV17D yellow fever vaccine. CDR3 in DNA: TGTGCCAGCAGCTCTGCCAAGGGCAGGGTGGTGGAGCAGTTCTTC. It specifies CASSSAKGRVVEQFF.